These 16 T cell receptor beta chains originate from one sample sequenced in a study of T cell changes during pregnancy in multiple sclerosis. Libraries were prepared by immunoSEQ multiplex PCR; TCRdb keeps only in-frame clonotypes and omits some of them. This table has some 13,000 clones, around 87% appearing once. The sequenced sample was CD8+ T cells from peripheral blood mononuclear cells, obtained in the second trimester of pregnancy. Receptors were obtained from a female donor in good health, enrolled as a control in a pregnancy study.

The chain employs TRBV30 and TRBJ1-4; the D gene is possibly TRBD1 (6 bases). With 4 bases removed from V and 0 bases from J, the gap between germline ends came to 6 bases. The CDR3 is 13 amino acids. Germline V gene data show CDR1 as GTSNPN and CDR2 as SVGIG (reference sequence). The CDR3 here is CAWTGATNEKLFF. The CDR3 region has the DNA TGTGCCTGGACAGGGGCAACTAATGAAAAACTGTTTTTT. Full variable domain (remainder filled in from reference TRBV30 and TRBJ1-4): SQTIHQWPATLVQPVGSPLSLECTVEGTSNPNLYWYRQAAGRGLQLLFYSVGIGQISSEVPQNLSASRPQDRQFILSSKKLLLSDSGFYLCAWTGATNEKLFFGSGTQLSVL.

The chain is built from TRBV27 and TRBJ1-2; no definite D call. CDR1 and CDR2 from the germline V gene are MNHEY and SMNVEV (reference sequence). This CDR3 is 13 amino acids long. Trimming shortened V by 10 bases and J by 5 bases, and 17 bases separated the two germline ends. This CDR3 is CANSEQRRYGYTF. The CDR3 region has the DNA TGTGCCAACAGCGAACAGCGGCGGTATGGCTACACCTTC.

The rearrangement uses TRBV9 and TRBJ2-1; D is unclear. V lost 3 bases and J 10 bases, leaving 11 bases between the germline ends. This CDR3 has 12 amino acids. The germline V gene has CDR1 SGDLS and CDR2 YYNGEE. The CDR3 sequence: CASSDRVGEQFF. The CDR3 DNA reads as TGTGCCAGCAGCGACCGGGTCGGGGAGCAGTTCTTC.

Notes on this clone: The conserved phenylalanine or tryptophan is not found at the CDR3 terminus, so this likely reflects a read error. It is unclear where the CDR3 begins or ends on the DNA, so no DNA is shown, and the CDR3 is as TCRdb lists it. The rearrangement joins TRBV29-1 to TRBJ2-7; the table's D call TRBD2 went unverified against the DNA. Germline V gene data show CDR1 as SQVTM and CDR2 as ANQGSEA. Inclusive of both ends, the CDR3 amounts to 20 amino acids. Here the CDR3 reads CSAWTSLKLSGRAPGSRSGQ.

V and J are TRBV9 and TRBJ2-7; 9 bases agree with TRBD2. CDR1 and CDR2 (germline): SGDLS, YYNGEE. V gave up 0 bases and J gave up 4 bases; unmatched junction bases: 8. The CDR3 loop spans 16 amino acids. CDR3 sequence: CASSVEGGLASYEQYF. CDR3 coding DNA: TGTGCCAGCAGCGTAGAGGGAGGACTAGCGTCGTACGAGCAGTACTTC.

This clone was seen a few times. The gene calls are TRBV14 and TRBJ2-1; D is possibly TRBD2 (5 bases). The CDR3 spans 14 residues. Germline V gene lookup returns CDR1 SGHDN and CDR2 FVKESK. V shed 0 bases and J shed 9 bases, with 12 bases lying between them. The CDR3 nucleotides are TGTGCCAGCAGCCAAGATCAAACGGGGAGTGAGCAGTTCTTC. Translating it yields CASSQDQTGSEQFF.

V usage is TRBV4-2 and J usage is TRBJ2-5, with D possibly matching TRBD1 (5 bases). Trimming pared 3 bases from V and 5 bases from J, leaving 16 bases between. The CDR3 extends over 15 amino acids. Germline values: CDR1 LGHNA, CDR2 YNFKEQ. In DNA form, the CDR3 reads TGTGCCAGCAGCCAGGAACCAGGGTTAACGGAGACCCAGTACTTC. Translated: CASSQEPGLTETQYF.

This sequence joins TRBV28 and TRBJ1-4; 8 bases match TRBD1. The CDR3 is made up of 17 amino acids. Germline V gene lookup returns CDR1 MDHEN and CDR2 SYDVKM. Unmatched junction bases numbered 16, after V lost 5 bases and J lost 8 bases. The CDR3 sequence is CASSPTVDRGEGEKLFF. CDR3 DNA sequence: TGTGCCAGCAGTCCGACCGTAGACAGGGGAGAAGGGGAAAAACTGTTTTTT.

The chain carries TRBV6-1 and TRBJ2-5; 8 nucleotides match TRBD2. From germline, CDR1 is MNHNS and CDR2 SASEGT. The CDR3 length is 13 residues. The junction had 2 bases not matched to a gene; V was cut back by 2 bases and J by 6 bases. The CDR3 reads CASSESGGQTQYF. CDR3 DNA: TGTGCCAGCAGTGAAAGCGGGGGTCAGACCCAGTACTTC.

For the CDR3, the DNA is TGTGCCACTAAGGGGGAGGGACCTAGCTCCTACGAGCAGTACTTC. It yields the protein CATKGEGPSSYEQYF. V gene TRBV7-9 combines with J gene TRBJ2-7; D possibly corresponds to TRBD2 (7 bases). The CDR3 consists of 15 residues. V was clipped by 10 bases and J by 0 bases, with 19 bases between them. Germline V gene lookup returns CDR1 SEHNR and CDR2 FQNEAQ (reference sequence). The full variable domain, its missing parts supplied by reference TRBV7-9 and TRBJ2-7, is DTGVSQNPRHKITKRGQNVTFRCDPISEHNRLYWYRQTLGQGPEFLTYFQNEAQLEKSRLLSDRFSAERPKGSFSTLEIQRTEQGDSAMYLCATKGEGPSSYEQYFGPGTRLTVT.

The V gene is TRBV6-5, the J gene TRBJ2-5; D possibly corresponds to TRBD1 (6 bases). The V gene's germline CDR1 is MNHEY and CDR2 SVGAGI. This CDR3 contains 14 residues. Trimming shortened V by 6 bases and J by 1 base, and 12 bases separated the two germline ends. This chain's CDR3 is CASSLTGSQETQYF. The CDR3 nucleotides read TGTGCCAGCAGCCTCACAGGGTCCCAAGAGACCCAGTACTTC.

This clone is medium-sized (0.01 to 0.1%) within its sample. The V and J genes are TRBV4-3 and TRBJ1-2, with TRBD1 matching over 8 bases. This CDR3 is built from 18 residues. Looked up from germline, CDR1 is LGHNA and CDR2 is YSLEER. V lost 2 bases and J lost 3; bases outside the gene matches: 14. CDR3 coding DNA: TGCGCCAGCAGCCAATTCCTACAGGGGGTTGGAGTTGACTATGGCTACACCTTC. It specifies CASSQFLQGVGVDYGYTF.

This clone has just one count. The V and J genes are TRBV2 and TRBJ1-5; 7 bases line up with TRBD1. Germline CDR1 reads SNHLY; CDR2 reads FYNNEI. CDR3 length: 14 amino acids. Trimming cost V 6 bases and J 8 bases; bases outside gene matches: 10. The CDR3 coding sequence is TGTGCCAGCAGCCAAACAGGGGCTTTTGAGCCCCAGCATTTT. This gives the protein CASSQTGAFEPQHF.

The rearrangement joins TRBV4-3 to TRBJ2-2; possibly TRBD1 for D (7 bases). The germline CDR1 and CDR2 sequences are LGHNA and YSLEER. V shed 1 base and J shed 6 bases, with 18 bases lying between them. The CDR3 is 17 amino acids. The chain's CDR3 is CASSQVEGAGWAGELFF. The CDR3 DNA reads TGCGCCAGCAGCCAAGTGGAGGGGGCGGGTTGGGCCGGGGAGCTGTTTTTT.

This chain joins TRBV6-1 and TRBJ2-6, with 8 bases lining up with TRBD1. Germline V gives CDR1 MNHNS, CDR2 SASEGT. This CDR3 has 15 amino acids. Unmatched junction bases numbered 3, after V lost 6 bases and J lost 2 bases. CDR3 DNA sequence: TGTGCCAGCAGCCAGGGGGCTGCTGGGGCCAACGTCCTGACTTTC. This translates into CASSQGAAGANVLTF.

The chain couples TRBV4-3 to TRBJ1-2; D is unclear. Germline CDR1 is LGHNA and CDR2 is YSLEER. V shed 0 bases and J shed 7 bases, with 9 bases lying between them. CDR3 length equals 13 residues. The CDR3 loop reads CASSQDSAGGYTF. The CDR3, as DNA: TGCGCCAGCAGCCAAGATTCAGCGGGTGGCTACACCTTC.